This TCR beta chain is drawn from a study of T cells in Graves' hyperthyroidism and ophthalmopathy. General study results and limits: Blood samples included most of the expanded thyroid clonotypes exceeding 0.001.

Trimming cost V 0 bases and J 3 bases; bases outside gene matches: 8. This CDR3 has 16 amino acids. Germline-derived CDR1 and CDR2 are SGDLS and YYNGEE. Those with hyperthyroidism were 18 to 65 years old, newly diagnosed, and ill for under 2 months. Clinical symptoms, serum thyroxine, TRAb, thyroid ultrasound and orbital computed tomography established diagnosis. RNA transcripts were the template for amplifying TCR beta CDR3 regions. The TCR CDR3 first-round RT-PCR relied on the HTBI primer set. TCRdb redid the calling of the multiplex PCR reads with MiXCR, one entry per CDR3 protein. The table includes roughly 420,000 distinct CDR3 sequences, around 16% detected once. There are many counts of this clonotype. The antigen remains undetermined.

Sequencing was done on a sample of blood. The chain recombines TRBV9 with TRBJ2-5; 7 nucleotides match TRBD1. This receptor was identified in a woman between 18 and 29 years old with Graves' hyperthyroidism. CDR3 sequence reads: CASSVGSGTAKETQYF. CDR3 DNA: TGTGCCAGCAGCGTAGGCAGTGGGACAGCAAAAGAGACCCAGTACTTC.